This passage covers 19 T cell receptor beta chains from one sample sequenced in a study of blood T cell repertoires in COVID-19. Profiled with immunoSEQ multiplex PCR; TCRdb holds only in-frame clones, not every one. The sample includes about 80,000 clones, about 91% of them seen just once. Sequenced material: peripheral blood. The receptor set was obtained from a woman older than 75 with acute or convalescent COVID-19.

This clone was picked up one time. This chain's CDR3 is CASSTQVQETQYF. As DNA, the CDR3 is TGCGCCAGCAGCACACAGGTACAGGAGACCCAGTACTTC. The gene calls are TRBV5-1 and TRBJ2-5; tentatively, D is TRBD1 (5 bases). The germline CDR1 and CDR2 sequences are SGHRS and YFSETQ. The length of the CDR3 is 13 residues. Trimming removed 4 bases at V and 5 bases at J, with 12 bases between.

This clone was seen a handful of times. The V gene is TRBV7-2, the J gene TRBJ2-3; perhaps TRBD2 as D (6 bases). Germline CDR1 is SGHTA and CDR2 is FQGNSA. The V end lost 0 bases, the J end lost 4 bases, and 11 bases lay between the germline ends. This CDR3 region has 15 residues. CDR3 in amino acids: CASSLAGGGSDTQYF. CDR3 nucleotide sequence: TGTGCCAGCAGCTTAGCGGGGGGAGGTTCAGATACGCAGTATTTT.

The chain employs TRBV4-1 and TRBJ1-5; the D is unclear. Trimming left V 0 bases short and J 1 base short, with 13 bases between. Per the germline V gene, CDR1 is MGHRA and CDR2 is YSYEKL. The CDR3 extends over 17 amino acids. CDR3 region: CASSQDIPSGSNQPQHF. CDR3 DNA: TGCGCCAGCAGCCAAGATATCCCCTCGGGGAGCAATCAGCCCCAGCATTTT.

The chain has TRBV2 and TRBJ2-5; 7 bases are a match to TRBD2. The CDR3 totals 13 residues. Germline assignment: CDR1 SNHLY and CDR2 FYNNEI. CDR3 DNA: TGTGCATCAAGTAGCGGGTCGTTGGAGACCCAGTACTTC. This codes for CASSSGSLETQYF.

This clone was observed a single time. The V call is TRBV5-1, the J call TRBJ2-3; TRBD2 aligns across 12 bases. CDR1 is SGHRS and CDR2 is YFSETQ in the germline V gene. J gave up 4 bases and V 0 bases, and 3 bases lay outside the gene matches. The CDR3 is made up of 16 amino acids. DNA for the CDR3: TGCGCCAGCAGCTTGGTGGGACTAGCGGGTTCAGATACGCAGTATTTT. It translates to CASSLVGLAGSDTQYF. Filled out from reference TRBV5-1 and TRBJ2-3, the complete variable domain reads KAGVTQTPRYLIKTRGQQVTLSCSPISGHRSVSWYQQTPGQGLQFLFEYFSETQRNKGNFPGRFSGRQFSNSRSEMNVSTLELGDSALYLCASSLVGLAGSDTQYFGPGTRLTVL.

The CDR3: CASSFFGGYTDTQYF. The CDR3 region has the DNA TGTGCCAGCAGCTTTTTTGGCGGGTACACAGATACGCAGTATTTT. V usage is TRBV7-9 and J usage is TRBJ2-3; tentatively, D is TRBD2 (5 bases). The CDR3 extends over 15 amino acids. The germline V gene has CDR1 SEHNR and CDR2 FQNEAQ (reference sequence). Trimming stripped 3 bases from V and 2 bases from J, with 12 bases between.

V usage is TRBV18 and J usage is TRBJ2-2; TRBD1 aligns across 7 bases. V lost 5 bases to trimming and J lost 2 bases; unmatched junction nucleotides: 5. The length of the CDR3 is 15 residues. CDR1 KGHSH and CDR2 LQKENI come from the germline V gene. CDR3 DNA: TGTGCCAGCTCAATGACAGGGCCCAACACCGGGGAGCTGTTTTTT. Protein sequence: CASSMTGPNTGELFF. Combining the CDR3 with reference TRBV18 and TRBJ2-2 gives the whole variable domain NAGVMQNPRHLVRRRGQEARLRCSPMKGHSHVYWYRQLPEEGLKFMVYLQKENIIDESGMPKERFSAEFPKEGPSILRIQQVVRGDSAAYFCASSMTGPNTGELFFGEGSRLTVL.

V and J are TRBV30 and TRBJ1-6; tentatively, D is TRBD1 (6 bases). With 3 bases removed from V and 8 bases from J, the gap between germline ends came to 17 bases. The germline gives CDR1 GTSNPN, CDR2 SVGIG (reference sequence). This CDR3 is built from 15 residues. The CDR3 loop reads CAWSGTGTRDSPLHF. CDR3 DNA sequence: TGTGCCTGGAGCGGAACCGGGACAAGGGATTCACCCCTCCACTTT.

The chain joins TRBV19 to TRBJ1-6, with 8 bases aligning to TRBD1. The J segment lost 8 bases and the V segment lost 3 bases, leaving 3 bases of the junction unmatched. Germline V CDR1 and CDR2: LNHDA, SQIVND (reference sequence). There are 14 residues in the CDR3. The CDR3 DNA sequence: TGTGCCAGTAGTATTGCAGGGGGCGATTCACCCCTCCACTTT. Encoded protein: CASSIAGGDSPLHF.

Regarding this clone: The identical CDR3 is also encoded by other nucleotide sequences in the sample. CDR3 loop: CASSPTGAVQPQHF. In DNA form, the CDR3 reads TGTGCCAGCTCTCCCACAGGGGCGGTGCAGCCCCAGCATTTT. The gene calls are TRBV18 and TRBJ1-5; 7 nucleotides line up with TRBD1. Germline trimming cut 6 bases from V and 7 bases from J; bases unmatched to any gene: 9. This CDR3 contains 14 residues. Per the germline V gene, CDR1 is KGHSH and CDR2 is LQKENI.

V usage is TRBV4-3 and J usage is TRBJ1-2; TRBD1 matches at 7 bases. Germline CDR1 and CDR2: LGHNA and YSLEER. V gave up 0 bases and J gave up 4 bases; unmatched junction bases: 2. This CDR3 region has 14 residues. Written as DNA, the CDR3 is TGCGCCAGCAGCCAAGAATGGGACAGCTATGGCTACACCTTC. Translation: CASSQEWDSYGYTF.

The chain combines TRBV20-1 with TRBJ2-7; weak D call: TRBD2 (6 bases). V was trimmed by 4 bases and J by 7 bases, leaving 8 bases between them. The CDR3 runs 10 residues. Germline V gene sequence: CDR1 DFQATT, CDR2 SNEGSKA (reference sequence). The CDR3 bases are TGCAGTGCTATCGGGACTGAGCAGTACTTC. Translating it yields CSAIGTEQYF.

The DNA for the CDR3 is TGTGCCAGCAGCTTAAGAGGACAGGGCACTGGAAACACCATATATTTT. This gives the protein CASSLRGQGTGNTIYF. The chain uses TRBV7-9 and TRBJ1-3, with 8 bases aligning to TRBD1. Trimming at V came to 2 bases and at J to 2 bases, leaving 5 bases not matched to a gene. Germline assignment: CDR1 SEHNR and CDR2 FQNEAQ (reference sequence). The CDR3 sequence is 16 residues long.

The rearrangement links TRBV3-1 (or the pseudogene TRBV3-2) to TRBJ1-4; 7 bases map to TRBD1. The ends lost 4 bases at V and 8 bases at J; junction bases unmatched: 4. The CDR3 totals 13 residues. Germline V gives CDR1 LGHDT, CDR2 YNNKEL (reference sequence). The DNA for the CDR3 is TGTGCCAGCAGCCCTTCAGGGGGGGAAAAACTGTTTTTT. Protein sequence: CASSPSGGEKLFF.

This sequence joins TRBV13 and TRBJ2-7; maybe TRBD2 (6 bases). This CDR3 has 15 amino acids. The germline V gene has CDR1 PRHDT and CDR2 FYEKMQ (reference sequence). V lost 0 bases and J lost 3, with 12 bases in between. CDR3 protein: CASSLGNGGNYEQYF. The CDR3 DNA sequence: TGTGCCAGCAGCTTAGGCAATGGGGGGAACTACGAGCAGTACTTC.

This clone was counted once. The gene calls are TRBV7-8 and TRBJ1-2, with TRBD1 matching 9 bases. The germline V gene has CDR1 SGHVS and CDR2 FQNEAQ. The CDR3 length is 12 residues. The J segment lost 8 bases and the V segment lost 6 bases, leaving 4 bases of the junction unmatched. In nucleotides, the CDR3 is TGTGCCAGCAGGGAAGACAGGGGGGGCTACACCTTC. Amino acid sequence: CASREDRGGYTF.

This clone has just a few counts. This sequence joins TRBV3-1 (or the pseudogene TRBV3-2) and TRBJ1-6; D gene uncertain. The germline V and J ends were trimmed by 0 bases and 8 bases, with 11 bases remaining between them. This CDR3 has 15 residues. Germline values: CDR1 LGHDT, CDR2 YNNKEL (reference sequence). DNA of the CDR3: TGTGCCAGCAGCCAAGACGGGGATGGGTATTCACCCCTCCACTTT. It translates to CASSQDGDGYSPLHF.

This rearrangement joins TRBV2 to TRBJ2-7; 7 bases are shared with TRBD2. CDR1 is SNHLY and CDR2 is FYNNEI in the germline V gene. CDR3 length: 14 amino acids. V lost 8 bases and J lost 4; bases outside the gene matches: 11. CDR3 nucleotide sequence: TGTGCCAGCGGGCGGGAGTATCCCCCTTACGAGCAGTACTTC. Encoded protein: CASGREYPPYEQYF.

The chain carries TRBV27 and TRBJ2-3; 7 bases are shared with TRBD2. This CDR3 region has 18 residues. J gave up 1 base and V 2 bases, and 12 bases lay outside the gene matches. From germline, CDR1 is MNHEY and CDR2 SMNVEV (reference sequence). CDR3 in DNA: TGTGCCAGCAGTTTACGTACTCGGGGGAGGGCGGGCACAGATACGCAGTATTTT. It codes for CASSLRTRGRAGTDTQYF.